Listed below are T cell receptor beta chains from one sample, sequenced in a study of PD-L1 blockade in urothelial cancer. The table came from immunoSEQ multiplex PCR; TCRdb's copy has only in-frame clones and leaves some out. The table has 90,000 to 120,000 clones, roughly nine tenths seen once. Here the sequenced sample was PBMCs, taken around atezolizumab (anti-PD-L1) treatment. These receptor sequences come from a woman of 80 years or more with urothelial cancer. CDR3s include the opening cysteine and the closing phenylalanine or tryptophan. A D gene is named only where the DNA matches it firmly.

TRBJ2-3,TRBV9,TRBD2,CASSPRTSGAVTQYF,TGTGCCAGCAGCCCCCGGACTAGTGGTGCTGTGACGCAGTATTTT
TRBJ2-6,TRBV28,TRBD1,CASRTTGASNVLTF,TGTGCCAGCAGAACTACAGGGGCGTCCAACGTCCTGACTTTC
TRBJ2-1,TRBV18,-,CASSPMVTRDEQFF,TGTGCCAGCTCACCCATGGTCACTAGGGATGAGCAGTTCTTC
TRBJ1-1,TRBV29-1,TRBD1,CSVQTGTANTEAFF,TGCAGCGTCCAAACCGGGACAGCGAACACTGAAGCTTTCTTT
TRBJ1-4,TRBV7-9,TRBD1,CASSPRTGSNEKLFF,TGTGCCAGCAGCCCCCGGACAGGCAGTAATGAAAAACTGTTTTTT
TRBJ2-1,TRBV28,-,CASSSDSYNEQFF,TGTGCCAGCAGCTCGGACAGTTACAATGAGCAGTTCTTC
TRBJ2-2,TRBV30,TRBD1,CAWRAGQAGRPGELFF,TGTGCCTGGAGGGCCGGACAGGCCGGACGTCCCGGGGAGCTGTTTTTT
TRBJ2-5,TRBV7-2,-,CASSLNEANQETQYF,TGTGCCAGCAGCTTAAATGAGGCAAACCAAGAGACCCAGTACTTC
TRBJ2-7,TRBV28,-,CASTLQGRPYEQYF,TGTGCCAGCACCCTACAGGGACGGCCCTACGAGCAGTACTTC
TRBJ1-2,TRBV2,-,CASSPGQHGYTF,TGTGCCAGCAGTCCAGGACAGCATGGCTACACCTTC
TRBJ2-7,TRBV6-1,-,CASSDHGKGSGEQYF,TGTGCCAGCAGTGATCACGGGAAGGGCTCGGGGGAGCAGTACTTC
TRBJ2-1,TRBV5-4,TRBD2,CASSTSEYNEQFF,TGTGCCAGCAGTACTAGCGAGTACAATGAGCAGTTCTTC